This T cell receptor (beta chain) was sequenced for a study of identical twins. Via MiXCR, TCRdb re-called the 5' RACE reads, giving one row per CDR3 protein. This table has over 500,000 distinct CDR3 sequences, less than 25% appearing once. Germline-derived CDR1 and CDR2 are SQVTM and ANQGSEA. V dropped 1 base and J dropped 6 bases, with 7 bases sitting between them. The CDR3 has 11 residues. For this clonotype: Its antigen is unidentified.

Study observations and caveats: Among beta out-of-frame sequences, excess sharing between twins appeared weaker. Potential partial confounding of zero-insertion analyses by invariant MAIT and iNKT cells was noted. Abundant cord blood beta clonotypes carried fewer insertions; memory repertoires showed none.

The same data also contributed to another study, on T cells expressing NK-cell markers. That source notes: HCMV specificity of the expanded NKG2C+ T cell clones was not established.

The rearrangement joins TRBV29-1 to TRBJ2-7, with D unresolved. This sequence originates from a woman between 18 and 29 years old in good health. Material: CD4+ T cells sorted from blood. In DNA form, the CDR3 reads TGCAGCGTTGAAGGGAACGCCGAGCAGTACTTC. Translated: CSVEGNAEQYF.